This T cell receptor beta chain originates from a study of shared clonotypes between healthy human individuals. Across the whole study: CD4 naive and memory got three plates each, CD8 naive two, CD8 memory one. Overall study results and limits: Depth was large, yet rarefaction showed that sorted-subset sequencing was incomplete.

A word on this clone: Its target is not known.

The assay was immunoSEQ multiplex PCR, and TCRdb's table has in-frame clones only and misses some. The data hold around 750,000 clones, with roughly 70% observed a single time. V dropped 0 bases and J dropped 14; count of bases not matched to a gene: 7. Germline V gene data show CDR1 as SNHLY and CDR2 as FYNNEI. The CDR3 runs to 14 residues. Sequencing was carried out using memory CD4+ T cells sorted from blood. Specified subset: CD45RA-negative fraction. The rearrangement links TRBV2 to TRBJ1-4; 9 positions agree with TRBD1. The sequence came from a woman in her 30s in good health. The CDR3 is CASSEALQGAILFF. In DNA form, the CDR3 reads TGTGCCAGCAGTGAAGCCTTACAGGGGGCTATTCTGTTTTTT.